The clone carrying this T cell receptor beta chain has ten or more counts. The antigen is undetermined. TCRalpha and TCRbeta libraries used 5'RACE with constant-segment primers and UMIs. TCRdb reprocessed the 5' RACE reads via MiXCR and lists one record per CDR3 protein. In the table there are 580,000 or so distinct CDR3 sequences, 17% of which are singletons. Trimming removed 6 bases from V and 4 bases from J; junction bases left unmatched: 8. Germline V CDR1 and CDR2: MGHDK, SYGVNS. The CDR3 is made up of 16 amino acids. The sample belongs to a study of T-cell memory formation after mild COVID-19. Findings and caveats of the study: The study detected some responding clones in pre-infection memory, suggesting cross-reactive memory joined. Contracting clones, day 15 to 85, had balanced CD4/CD8, and later expanders favored CD4+.

This receptor was obtained from an adult woman who had mild COVID-19 (a few samples of this study predate the infection). Cell type and time point are not known. This sequence joins TRBV25-1 and TRBJ2-2; TRBD2 matches 10 bases. The sample was PBMCs or a T cell subset sorted from them (not recorded which). The CDR3 DNA follows: TGTGCCAGCAGCAACCCGGGACTAGCGTTCACCGGGGAGCTGTTTTTT. This sequence encodes CASSNPGLAFTGELFF.